A single sample is the source of the 21 T cell receptor beta chains below, sequenced in a study of Graves' ophthalmopathy and Graves' hyperthyroidism. RNA served as the template for amplifying TCR beta CDR3 regions. Scientists carried out first-round RT-PCR using HTBI primers and then a second-round multiplex PCR. In TCRdb, the multiplex PCR reads were re-called with MiXCR into one record per CDR3 protein. The sample yields hundreds of thousands of distinct CDR3 sequences, roughly 40% seen once. Sequencing was carried out using peripheral blood. The source of these receptors is an adult man with Graves' ophthalmopathy.

This clonotype occurred many times. The chain uses TRBV9 and TRBJ2-7; D is uncertain. The CDR3 is made up of 11 amino acids. Trimming took 4 bases from V and 5 from J, leaving 7 bases between them. CDR1 and CDR2 from the germline V gene are SGDLS and YYNGEE. The CDR3 loop reads CASSSNHEQYF. CDR3 nucleotides: TGTGCCAGCAGCAGCAACCACGAGCAGTACTTC.

In the case of this clonotype: Possible read error: a much larger clone is one base away. The chain has TRBV11-2 and TRBJ2-7; weak D call: TRBD1 (6 bases). CDR3 length equals 13 residues. The germline CDR1 and CDR2 sequences are SGHAT and FQNNGV. As DNA, the CDR3 is TGTGCCAGCAGCCCCATGGGGGCATACGAGCAGTGCTTC. Translating gives CASSPMGAYEQCF. Complete variable domain (other parts from reference TRBV11-2 and TRBJ2-7): EAGVAQSPRYKIIEKRQSVAFWCNPISGHATLYWYQQILGQGPKLLIQFQNNGVVDDSQLPKDRFSAERLKGVDSTLKIQPAKLEDSAVYLCASSPMGAYEQCFGPGTRLTVT.

In regard to this clonotype: The CDR3 end shows no conserved phenylalanine or tryptophan, and so a read error is likely. The limits of the CDR3 on the DNA are not certain, so only TCRdb's listed CDR3 is given. V is TRBV24-1 and J is TRBJ1-1. The CDR3 has 11 amino acids, counting both end residues. CDR1 is KGHDR, CDR2 SFDVKD, per germline. The CDR3 region is CATSDQGLAGV.

The rearrangement joins TRBV5-1 to TRBJ1-6; no clear D gene. Trimming cost V 0 bases and J 7 bases, with 8 bases left between them. Per the germline V gene, CDR1 is SGHRS and CDR2 is YFSETQ. CDR3 length: 14 residues. DNA of the CDR3: TGCGCCAGCAGCTTGGCCGCCAGCAATTCACCCCTCCACTTT. Translated: CASSLAASNSPLHF.

CDR3 sequence: CASSYRRRTGMNEQYF. In nucleotides, the CDR3 is TGTGCCAGCAGTTACCGACGCCGGACAGGGATGAACGAGCAGTACTTC. The chain combines TRBV6-5 with TRBJ2-7; 8 bases are shared with TRBD1. CDR3 length equals 16 residues. From germline, CDR1 is MNHEY and CDR2 SVGAGI. J gave up 5 bases and V 2 bases, and 11 bases lay outside the gene matches.

This rearrangement joins TRBV7-2 to TRBJ2-7; possibly TRBD1 or TRBD2 for D (5 bases each). Deletions cut 2 bases from V and 4 bases from J, with 9 bases between. Germline V lookup: CDR1 SGHTA, CDR2 FQGNSA. The CDR3 loop spans 13 amino acids. The CDR3 DNA reads TGTGCCAGCAGCTTAATAGGGGAGTACGAGCAGTACTTC. This sequence encodes CASSLIGEYEQYF.

This clonotype was counted between two and nine times. V and J are TRBV20-1 and TRBJ2-5, with 9 bases matching TRBD2. Looked up from germline, CDR1 is DFQATT and CDR2 is SNEGSKA (reference sequence). The CDR3 spans 15 residues. The trim removed 2 bases at V and 1 base at J, leaving 5 bases unmatched. CDR3 amino acids: CSARRPAGGQETQYF. Here the CDR3 DNA reads TGCAGTGCTAGACGTCCAGCGGGGGGCCAAGAGACCCAGTACTTC.

The table lists this clonotype with a count of one. CDR3 DNA: TGTGCCAGCAGCCACGAGGGACAGGGGTCACAGGCGCAGTACTTC. Translated: CASSHEGQGSQAQYF. V usage is TRBV11-2 and J usage is TRBJ2-7, with TRBD1 matching over 10 bases. Germline CDR1 SGHAT, CDR2 FQNNGV. The CDR3 covers 15 residues. Unmatched junction bases numbered 13, after V lost 5 bases and J lost 9 bases.

This clonotype occurred once. This rearrangement joins TRBV19 to TRBJ2-6; 7 bases fit TRBD2. The CDR3 consists of 16 residues. Germline CDR1 reads LNHDA; CDR2 reads SQIVND (reference sequence). Trimming cost V 9 bases and J 0 bases; bases outside gene matches: 8. The CDR3 nucleotides read TGTGCCAGAGCTAGCGGAGAGGGCTCTGGGGCCAACGTCCTGACTTTC. It translates to CARASGEGSGANVLTF.

This rearrangement joins TRBV7-9 to TRBJ2-7, with no clear D. CDR1 is SEHNR and CDR2 is FQNEAQ in the germline V gene (reference sequence). Trimming left V 3 bases short and J 4 bases short, with 10 bases between. CDR3 size: 13 residues. This CDR3 is CASSFQGIYEQYF. Written as DNA, the CDR3 is TGTGCCAGCAGCTTCCAAGGGATATACGAGCAGTACTTC.

The genes are TRBV4-1 and TRBJ2-7, with D uncertain. The germline V gene has CDR1 MGHRA and CDR2 YSYEKL. CDR3 length: 13 residues. The V end lost 9 bases, the J end lost 3 bases, and 15 bases lay between the germline ends. The CDR3 region is CARRRVGYYEQYF. The DNA for the CDR3 is TGCGCCAGGAGACGGGTAGGGTACTACGAGCAGTACTTC.

The J gene is TRBJ2-5, the V gene TRBV9; unclear D gene. The germline V gene encodes CDR1 SGDLS and CDR2 YYNGEE. The V gene lost 0 bases and the J gene lost 4 bases, with 16 bases spanning the gap. The CDR3 length is 16 residues. CDR3 region: CASSVGWPAGVETQYF. DNA of the CDR3: TGTGCCAGCAGCGTAGGGTGGCCGGCAGGTGTAGAGACCCAGTACTTC.

The CDR3 is CAWKQGNEQYF. As DNA, the CDR3 is TGTGCCTGGAAACAGGGGAATGAGCAGTACTTC. This chain links TRBV30 with TRBJ2-7, with 7 bases identical to TRBD1. The CDR3 is 11 amino acids. Germline V CDR1 and CDR2: GTSNPN, SVGIG (reference sequence). V shed 4 bases, J shed 7 bases, and the junction held 4 bases outside the gene matches.

V and J are TRBV10-3 and TRBJ2-5; no firm D call. Germline CDR1 ENHRY, CDR2 SYGVKD. V was pared by 3 bases and J by 2 bases, with 16 bases between. This CDR3 has 16 amino acids. CDR3 sequence reads: CAISEFSPREQETQYF. In DNA form, the CDR3 reads TGTGCCATCAGTGAATTTTCCCCTAGGGAACAAGAGACCCAGTACTTC.

The chain has TRBV24-1 and TRBJ2-7; D call uncertain. This CDR3 region has 15 residues. The germline CDR1 and CDR2 sequences are KGHDR and SFDVKD. The V gene lost 6 bases and the J gene lost 2 bases, with 16 bases spanning the gap. CDR3 DNA: TGTGCCACCAGTCCCGGCCCGGACGGAACCTACGAGCAGTACTTC. Translation: CATSPGPDGTYEQYF.

The rearrangement uses TRBV19 and TRBJ2-6; D possibly corresponds to TRBD1 (6 bases). The CDR3 contains 19 residues. The germline V gene has CDR1 LNHDA and CDR2 SQIVND (reference sequence). Trimming stripped 6 bases from V and 0 bases from J, with 21 bases between. CDR3 DNA: TGTGCCAGTAGAAGAGCCATGACAGGCCCCAGCTCTGGGGCCAACGTCCTGACTTTC. Amino acids: CASRRAMTGPSSGANVLTF.

This clonotype was seen only a few times. V gene TRBV20-1 combines with J gene TRBJ1-5; 7 positions match TRBD1. CDR3 size: 18 residues. V shed 3 bases, J shed 0 bases, and the junction held 14 bases outside the gene matches. Germline CDR1 DFQATT, CDR2 SNEGSKA (reference sequence). DNA for the CDR3: TGCAGTGCTAGGGACGAACTAGGGACAGCTTATAGCAATCAGCCCCAGCATTTT. Translated: CSARDELGTAYSNQPQHF.

This clonotype occurred a few times. This rearrangement joins TRBV7-2 to TRBJ2-2; D ambiguous. V dropped 5 bases and J dropped 6 bases, with 10 bases sitting between them. Germline V lookup: CDR1 SGHTA, CDR2 FQGNSA. This CDR3 is built from 13 residues. The CDR3: CASSPPAAGELFF. In nucleotides, the CDR3 is TGTGCCAGCAGCCCTCCGGCAGCCGGGGAGCTGTTTTTT. The full variable domain, its missing parts supplied by reference TRBV7-2 and TRBJ2-2, is GAGVSQSPSNKVTEKGKDVELRCDPISGHTALYWYRQSLGQGLEFLIYFQGNSAPDKSGLPSDRFSAERTGGSVSTLTIQRTQQEDSAVYLCASSPPAAGELFFGEGSRLTVL.

This clonotype was seen many times. The chain joins TRBV7-2 to TRBJ1-1, with D perhaps TRBD1 (5 bases). The V end lost 2 bases, the J end lost 3 bases, and 10 bases lay between the germline ends. Germline values: CDR1 SGHTA, CDR2 FQGNSA. The CDR3 contains 14 residues. In DNA, the CDR3 is TGTGCCAGCAGCTTAAGTAGGGGTGACACTGAAGCTTTCTTT. Protein: CASSLSRGDTEAFF.

J is TRBJ1-2 and V is TRBV7-2; D is unclear. V lost 3 bases and J 8 bases, leaving 13 bases between the germline ends. This CDR3 has 13 residues. The V gene's germline CDR1 is SGHTA and CDR2 FQGNSA. The CDR3 sequence is CASSLVVDSGYTF. CDR3 nucleotides: TGTGCCAGCAGCTTGGTCGTGGATTCCGGCTACACCTTC.

The rearrangement joins TRBV29-1 to TRBJ2-7; 8 bases are shared with TRBD2. Germline V lookup: CDR1 SQVTM, CDR2 ANQGSEA. This CDR3 has 12 residues. The J segment lost 3 bases and the V segment lost 5 bases, leaving 3 bases of the junction unmatched. CDR3 coding DNA: TGCAGCGTTAGCGGGAGTATCTACGAGCAGTACTTC. As protein: CSVSGSIYEQYF.